A selection of T cell receptor beta chains follows, all from one sample in a study of blood T cell repertoires in COVID-19. Assay used: immunoSEQ multiplex PCR; TCRdb lists only in-frame clones, some missing. In the table there are a few hundred thousand clones, roughly 90% of which are singletons. Sample: PBMCs or T cells enriched from blood (not recorded which). The receptors originated from a woman aged 30 to 39 who had recovered from COVID-19. CDR3s include the opening cysteine and the closing phenylalanine or tryptophan. The D gene is left open where the match is weak. Clone size is not always given. Where it is, it says once, few, many or a class for expanded clones.

TRBV28	TRBJ2-1	NA	NA	TGTGCCAGCTTTTCGTGGGGGGCCTACAATGAGCAGTTCTTC	CASFSWGAYNEQFF
TRBV2	TRBJ1-2	NA	TRBD1	TGTGCCAGCAGCACAGGGGGCGGAATGGGCTACACCTTC	CASSTGGGMGYTF
TRBV3-1/TRBV3-2	TRBJ2-2	NA	TRBD2	TGTGCCAGCAGCCACTTAGCGGGACTGAACACCGGGGAGCTGTTTTTT	CASSHLAGLNTGELFF
TRBV4-3	TRBJ2-5	NA	TRBD2	TGCGCCAGCAGCCCACGACTAGCGGGAGGAGAGACCCAGTACTTC	CASSPRLAGGETQYF
TRBV4-2	TRBJ2-3	NA	TRBD2	TGTGCCAGCAGGGTTCTAGCGGGGGGTTCAGATACGCAGTATTTT	CASRVLAGGSDTQYF
TRBV28	TRBJ1-2	NA	NA	TGTGCCAGCAGCCAACCCTGGACAGATAACTATGGCTACACCTTC	CASSQPWTDNYGYTF
TRBV6-2/TRBV6-3	TRBJ1-2	NA	TRBD1	TGTGCCAGCAGTCGGACAGGTATTGCCTATGGCTACACCTTC	CASSRTGIAYGYTF
TRBV18	TRBJ1-5	NA	NA	TGTGCCAGCTCACCACAGGGGGATCAGCCCCAGCATTTT	CASSPQGDQPQHF
TRBV6-5	TRBJ2-2	NA	TRBD2	TGTGCCAGCTCCCCTAGCGGGGCTTACATGGGGGAGCTGTTTTTT	CASSPSGAYMGELFF
TRBV18	TRBJ2-5	once	NA	TGTGCCAGCTCACCGGGACTCCTGCTCCGGGGGCAAGAGACCCAGTACTTC	CASSPGLLLRGQETQYF
TRBV10-2	TRBJ2-2	NA	TRBD2	TGCGCCAGCAGTGAGGGGAGCGGGAGCGGCGGGGAGCTGTTTTTT	CASSEGSGSGGELFF
TRBV9	TRBJ1-1	NA	TRBD1	TGTGCCAGCAGTTTTCAGGGGGACACTGAAGCTTTCTTT	CASSFQGDTEAFF
TRBV5-4	TRBJ1-1	NA	TRBD1	TGTGCCGTATGGACAGGGGGCACTGAAGCTTTCTTT	CAVWTGGTEAFF
TRBV7-6	TRBJ2-5	NA	NA	TGTGCCAGCAGCCTCCATGGGGGCTTTGATTTATCGGCCAAAGAGACCCAGTACTTC	CASSLHGGFDLSAKETQYF
TRBV28	TRBJ2-2	NA	TRBD2	TGTGCCAGCAGTTCTACATCCTGGACTAGCGGGAAGGGGACCGGGGAGCTGTTTTTT	CASSSTSWTSGKGTGELFF
TRBV7-9	TRBJ2-3	NA	NA	TGTGCCAGCAGCGCCCCACCGCGGGCCAGCACAGATACGCAGTATTTT	CASSAPPRASTDTQYF
TRBV18	TRBJ1-1	once	TRBD1	TGTGCCAGCTCGGAACGACAGGGAAGAATCGCTGAAGCTTTCTTT	CASSERQGRIAEAFF
TRBV28	TRBJ1-5	NA	NA	TGTGCCAGCACTCGGACAAGACAGCCCCAGCATTTT	CASTRTRQPQHF
TRBV6-5	TRBJ2-5	NA	TRBD1	TGTGCCAGCAGTTACGGATCCGGGACAGCTGAGACCCAGTACTTC	CASSYGSGTAETQYF
TRBV27	TRBJ2-7	NA	NA	TGTGCCAGCAGTTTCGGCGCGGAGCCCTACGAGCAGTACTTC	CASSFGAEPYEQYF
TRBV19	TRBJ1-1	NA	TRBD1	TGTGCCAGTGAAGGACCTCCGTTGCGACAGGGCAGCACTGAAGCTTTCTTT	CASEGPPLRQGSTEAFF
TRBV10-3	TRBJ2-3	NA	NA	TGTGCCATCAGAGCGTCCGGGTGGGGCAATACGCAGTATTTT	CAIRASGWGNTQYF